This TCR beta chain was obtained from a study of radiation and T cells in renal cell carcinoma. The time point is: blood 4 weeks post-SBRT, at nephrectomy. Treatment denoted: 15 Gy SBRT to primary tumor, nephrectomy 4 weeks later. Nephrectomy followed 15 Gy stereotactic body radiation by 4 weeks. Radiation-treated patients gave blood at baseline, week 2 and week 4. TCRdb's table, derived via immunoSEQ multiplex PCR, lists solely in-frame clones and lacks some. The sample contains some 97,000 clones, 84% of which appear only once. Here the sequenced sample was blood, taken from a patient whose treatment included radiotherapy and nephrectomy. This clonotype originated in a man aged 55 to 70 with renal cell carcinoma.

DNA for the CDR3: TGTGCCAGCTCACTCCGGTCCACCCCAACTAATGAAAAACTGTTTTTT. It yields the protein CASSLRSTPTNEKLFF. V gene TRBV18 combines with J gene TRBJ1-4, with D unresolved. CDR1 is KGHSH, CDR2 LQKENI, per germline. The ends were cut back, 4 bases at V and 0 bases at J, with 12 bases in the middle. The CDR3 is 16 residues long.